Below are 19 T cell receptor beta chains sequenced from a single sample in a study of T cell repertoires in cytomegalovirus infection. No antigen is known for these receptors. TCRdb processed the reads anew with MiXCR; each CDR3 protein has one entry. The repertoire has approximately 470,000 distinct CDR3 sequences, about two fifths of them found once; the top ten carry 40% to 50%. The sample consisted of cultured PBMCs, taken from culture after CMV antigen stimulation. These TCRs come from a human donor in good health (CMV status not recorded). Some clones in this sample may be carry-over from other donors' samples.

This sequence joins TRBV7-3 and TRBJ2-7, with 11 bases identical to TRBD2. The CDR3 consists of 14 residues. V dropped 8 bases and J dropped 3; count of bases not matched to a gene: 6. Per germline, CDR1 SGHTA and CDR2 FQGTGA. The CDR3 sequence is CASPSGRPVYEQYF. Here the CDR3 DNA reads TGTGCCAGCCCTAGCGGGAGGCCCGTCTACGAGCAGTACTTC.

This chain uses TRBV5-1 with TRBJ2-3, with D maybe TRBD2 (6 bases). V dropped 0 bases and J dropped 6 bases, with 14 bases sitting between them. In germline, CDR1 is SGHRS, CDR2 YFSETQ. CDR3 length: 15 residues. In DNA, the CDR3 is TGCGCCAGCAGCTTGGCCCCGACTAGTATGGATACGCAGTATTTT. Translating gives CASSLAPTSMDTQYF.

The chain couples TRBV5-5 to TRBJ2-1, with 9 nucleotides matching TRBD1. This CDR3 has 16 residues. V was pared by 3 bases and J by 3 bases, with 7 bases of the junction left unmatched. In germline, CDR1 is SGHKS, CDR2 YYEKEE (reference sequence). The CDR3 here is CASSSGTGWGYNEQFF. The DNA of the CDR3 is TGTGCCAGCAGCTCCGGGACAGGGTGGGGCTACAATGAGCAGTTCTTC.

This clonotype was picked up a small number of times. V is TRBV7-2 and J is TRBJ2-7; tentative D call: TRBD2 (5 bases). Germline values: CDR1 SGHTA, CDR2 FQGNSA. V lost 5 bases to trimming and J lost 0 bases, with 14 bases between them. The CDR3 covers 15 residues. The CDR3 is CASSLSGMDSYEQYF. The DNA for the CDR3 is TGTGCCAGCAGCCTATCCGGGATGGACTCCTACGAGCAGTACTTC.

The CDR3 is CASSLVWANTEAFF. The CDR3 region has the DNA TGTGCCAGCAGCTTGGTATGGGCGAACACTGAAGCTTTCTTT. The rearrangement links TRBV7-2 to TRBJ1-1; D is ambiguous. The germline V and J ends were trimmed by 3 bases and 1 base, with 9 bases remaining between them. Germline V gene sequence: CDR1 SGHTA, CDR2 FQGNSA. The CDR3 totals 14 residues.

The V call is TRBV27, the J call TRBJ2-1; the match to TRBD1 covers 9 bases. J lost 6 bases, V lost 6 bases, and 9 bases had no gene match. This CDR3 region has 15 residues. The germline gives CDR1 MNHEY, CDR2 SMNVEV (reference sequence). The CDR3, as DNA: TGTGCCAGCAGCCCTCTCGGGACAGGGAGCAATGAGCAGTTCTTC. It encodes CASSPLGTGSNEQFF.

The chain is built from TRBV20-1 and TRBJ2-3, with a weak D call TRBD2 (6 bases). The V gene's germline CDR1 is DFQATT and CDR2 SNEGSKA (reference sequence). CDR3 length: 13 amino acids. The V gene lost 3 bases and the J gene lost 6 bases, with 13 bases spanning the gap. In nucleotides, the CDR3 is TGCAGTGCTAGGAAGCGGGTTGGGGATACGCAGTATTTT. It encodes CSARKRVGDTQYF.

The sample holds a few counts of this clonotype. The rearrangement joins TRBV12-3 or TRBV12-4 to TRBJ2-4; a weak D match, TRBD1 (5 bases). This CDR3 is 13 amino acids long. Trimming stripped 8 bases from V and 0 bases from J, with 8 bases between. CDR3 in amino acids: CASGQLAKNIQYF. The CDR3 DNA reads as TGTGCCAGCGGACAACTAGCCAAAAACATTCAGTACTTC.

This clonotype appeared once. The gene calls are TRBV19 and TRBJ2-7; a weak D match, TRBD1 (6 bases). Germline V gene data show CDR1 as LNHDA and CDR2 as SQIVND (reference sequence). CDR3 length: 20 amino acids. The V and J ends lost 5 bases and 3 bases respectively, with 32 bases between them. CDR3 amino acids: CASSARDTKRPYPPIYEQYF. Written as DNA, the CDR3 is TGTGCCAGTAGTGCGAGGGACACCAAGAGACCTTATCCTCCTATCTACGAGCAGTACTTC.

V is TRBV6-1 and J is TRBJ2-3; 8 nucleotides align to TRBD2. V lost 8 bases to trimming and J lost 6 bases; unmatched junction nucleotides: 10. Germline-derived CDR1 and CDR2 are MNHNS and SASEGT. CDR3 size: 14 residues. The CDR3 bases are TGTGCCAGCGGGAGGCGGGGGGATTTGGATACGCAGTATTTT. Translation gives CASGRRGDLDTQYF.

The chain links TRBV10-3 to TRBJ1-3; 7 bases line up with TRBD1. Germline V gene sequence: CDR1 ENHRY, CDR2 SYGVKD. This CDR3 comprises 14 residues. Losses at the gene ends were 6 bases for V and 6 bases for J; bases not matched to a gene: 8. CDR3 DNA sequence: TGTGCCATCAGCCCGGGACAGCGACTAAACACCATATATTTT. It translates to CAISPGQRLNTIYF.

J is TRBJ2-2 and V is TRBV20-1; D is ambiguous. The CDR3 covers 16 residues. CDR1 is DFQATT, CDR2 SNEGSKA, per germline (reference sequence). Between the trimmed V and J ends, which lost 5 bases and 8 bases, there was a span of 24 bases. The DNA for the CDR3 is TGCAGTGCTCCCAGCACCGACGGGCACAGAACGGGGGAGCTGTTTTTT. Protein sequence: CSAPSTDGHRTGELFF.

This chain uses TRBV7-2 with TRBJ2-2; the match to TRBD2 covers 12 bases. V was clipped by 4 bases and J by 9 bases; unmatched bases: 9. The length of the CDR3 is 16 residues. Germline V gene data show CDR1 as SGHTA and CDR2 as FQGNSA. The DNA for the CDR3 is TGTGCCAGCAGCTCAATCCCGACTAGCGGGGGCCGGGAGCTGTTTTTT. Translated, it gives CASSSIPTSGGRELFF.

The rearrangement links TRBV5-5 to TRBJ2-1, with a possible D match to TRBD1 (6 bases). The germline CDR1 and CDR2 sequences are SGHKS and YYEKEE (reference sequence). Trimming cost V 0 bases and J 7 bases, with 17 bases left between them. This CDR3 region has 16 residues. CDR3: CASSLAPRDNWNEQFF. The CDR3 DNA follows: TGTGCCAGCAGCTTGGCCCCCCGGGACAATTGGAATGAGCAGTTCTTC.

This chain joins TRBV7-8 and TRBJ2-7, with D maybe TRBD1 (6 bases). V gave up 7 bases and J gave up 2 bases, with 15 bases separating them. Looked up from germline, CDR1 is SGHVS and CDR2 is FQNEAQ. There are 14 residues in the CDR3. As DNA, the CDR3 is TGTGCCAGCAAGAAAATGACAGGCCCCTACGAGCAGTACTTC. Protein sequence: CASKKMTGPYEQYF.

The chain has TRBV7-2 and TRBJ2-3, with TRBD2 as a possible D gene (6 bases). The V end was cut by 1 base, the J end by 11 bases, with 10 bases between. The CDR3 has 12 amino acids. Germline CDR1 is SGHTA and CDR2 is FQGNSA. The CDR3 DNA is TGTGCCAGCAGCTTAGAGTGGGGACTGCAGTATTTT. Residues: CASSLEWGLQYF.

The chain carries TRBV27 and TRBJ1-6; no definite D call. The V end lost 6 bases, the J end lost 6 bases, and 21 bases lay between the germline ends. From germline, CDR1 is MNHEY and CDR2 SMNVEV (reference sequence). The CDR3 is 17 amino acids. The CDR3 DNA sequence: TGTGCCAGCAGCTTGATGGCGGCGGGAATAGGTAATTCACCCCTCCACTTT. Translation: CASSLMAAGIGNSPLHF.

The V call is TRBV15, the J call TRBJ1-2, with TRBD1 matching over 7 bases. Germline V gene lookup returns CDR1 LNHNV and CDR2 YYDKDF (reference sequence). This CDR3 has 13 residues. Trimming took 2 bases from V and 11 from J; bases not matched to a gene: 8. This chain's CDR3 is CATSRSTGDWYTF. CDR3 DNA: TGTGCCACCAGCAGATCCACAGGGGATTGGTACACCTTC. Using reference TRBV15 and TRBJ1-2 for the parts outside the CDR3, the full variable domain is DAMVIQNPRYQVTQFGKPVTLSCSQTLNHNVMYWYQQKSSQAPKLLFHYYDKDFNNEADTPDNFQSRRPNTSFCFLDIRSPGLGDTAMYLCATSRSTGDWYTFGSGTRLTVV.

This clonotype turned up a few times. The CDR3 region is CASSLWPGASPETQYF. CDR3 in DNA: TGTGCCAGCAGCTTATGGCCGGGAGCATCGCCAGAGACCCAGTACTTC. J is TRBJ2-5 and V is TRBV7-2; D might be TRBD2 (6 bases). Germline V gene lookup returns CDR1 SGHTA and CDR2 FQGNSA. The CDR3 length is 16 residues. The germline V and J ends were trimmed by 2 bases and 4 bases, with 17 bases remaining between them.